This is a list of T cell receptor beta chains from one sample in a study of blood T cell repertoires in COVID-19. Assay used: immunoSEQ multiplex PCR; TCRdb lists only in-frame clones, some missing. This table holds 6,000 to 8,000 clones, approximately 84% found once. The sequencing input was peripheral blood. The receptors shown here come from a human donor in a cohort sampled during active COVID-19. Both conserved end residues are part of each CDR3. Each record gives: CDR3 protein, J gene, V gene.

CDR3 protein: CASSLDGIGNIQYF; J gene: TRBJ2-4; V gene: TRBV5-1
CDR3 protein: CASSRGLVTDTQYF; J gene: TRBJ2-3; V gene: TRBV7-8
CDR3 protein: CASSPHRGRSGTEAFF; J gene: TRBJ1-1; V gene: TRBV19
CDR3 protein: CASSVGLASYNEQFF; J gene: TRBJ2-1; V gene: TRBV19
CDR3 protein: CASSYLGGNGYTF; J gene: TRBJ1-2; V gene: TRBV6-5
CDR3 protein: CASSWDSTGEQYF; J gene: TRBJ2-7; V gene: TRBV12-3/TRBV12-4
CDR3 protein: CASSLAFQGETQYF; J gene: TRBJ2-5; V gene: TRBV7-2
CDR3 protein: CASSSDTRVVGTEAFF; J gene: TRBJ1-1; V gene: TRBV19
CDR3 protein: CASSFPSAPYEQYF; J gene: TRBJ2-7; V gene: TRBV6-2/TRBV6-3
CDR3 protein: CASSPSRSGNTIYF; J gene: TRBJ1-3; V gene: TRBV18
CDR3 protein: CASSFQFRDSNTEAFF; J gene: TRBJ1-1; V gene: TRBV6-2/TRBV6-3
CDR3 protein: CASGPSGDTQYF; J gene: TRBJ2-3; V gene: TRBV2
CDR3 protein: CASIQGLGQPQHF; J gene: TRBJ1-5; V gene: TRBV2
CDR3 protein: CASSPADARETQYF; J gene: TRBJ2-5; V gene: TRBV6-6
CDR3 protein: CAWSVLSGTYNEQFF; J gene: TRBJ2-1; V gene: TRBV30
CDR3 protein: CASSPGHTEAFF; J gene: TRBJ1-1; V gene: TRBV6-2/TRBV6-3
CDR3 protein: CASSYSNNRGLQPQHF; J gene: TRBJ1-5; V gene: TRBV6-2/TRBV6-3
CDR3 protein: CSASSGGSDTQYF; J gene: TRBJ2-3; V gene: TRBV20-1
CDR3 protein: CASSLFWGTSNEQFF; J gene: TRBJ2-1; V gene: TRBV7-2
CDR3 protein: CASSPGQGADYGYTF; J gene: TRBJ1-2; V gene: TRBV19
CDR3 protein: CASRWTGMDEQFF; J gene: TRBJ2-1; V gene: TRBV27
CDR3 protein: CASSEAGPGGGNTIYF; J gene: TRBJ1-3; V gene: TRBV4-2
CDR3 protein: CASSRGQGDGYTF; J gene: TRBJ1-2; V gene: TRBV7-2
CDR3 protein: CASSLTGTGMLRETQYF; J gene: TRBJ2-5; V gene: TRBV7-3
CDR3 protein: CSVDMEQTQYF; J gene: TRBJ2-5; V gene: TRBV29-1
CDR3 protein: CASSPQTGESGANVLTF; J gene: TRBJ2-6; V gene: TRBV7-7
CDR3 protein: CAISEARTSREQYF; J gene: TRBJ2-7; V gene: TRBV10-3
CDR3 protein: CASIDLGTVYGYTF; J gene: TRBJ1-2; V gene: TRBV2
CDR3 protein: CASSQVTGGTNEQFF; J gene: TRBJ2-1; V gene: TRBV4-2
CDR3 protein: CSVLLWGRATDTQYF; J gene: TRBJ2-3; V gene: TRBV29-1
CDR3 protein: CASRRGPSGAEAFF; J gene: TRBJ1-1; V gene: TRBV19
CDR3 protein: CASSRQGNSGANVLTF; J gene: TRBJ2-6; V gene: TRBV5-1
CDR3 protein: CATSDRALDTQYF; J gene: TRBJ2-3; V gene: TRBV24-1
CDR3 protein: CASSQGRVNYGYTF; J gene: TRBJ1-2; V gene: TRBV3-1/TRBV3-2
CDR3 protein: CASSDSAGEADTQYF; J gene: TRBJ2-3; V gene: TRBV6-4
CDR3 protein: CASSASLAGPHEQYF; J gene: TRBJ2-7; V gene: TRBV19
CDR3 protein: CASTVAGGETQYF; J gene: TRBJ2-5; V gene: TRBV5-1
CDR3 protein: CASSQDSKLFYF; J gene: TRBJ2-5; V gene: TRBV4-2
CDR3 protein: CASSDSLAAINEQFF; J gene: TRBJ2-1; V gene: TRBV7-9
CDR3 protein: CASSMRGWNNEQFF; J gene: TRBJ2-1; V gene: TRBV19
CDR3 protein: CASSLGHRASSGNTIYF; J gene: TRBJ1-3; V gene: TRBV7-2
CDR3 protein: CASSTIRGSYEQYF; J gene: TRBJ2-7; V gene: TRBV21-1
CDR3 protein: CASSQGTGAGEKLFF; J gene: TRBJ1-4; V gene: TRBV4-3
CDR3 protein: CASSAYRGSYNEQFF; J gene: TRBJ2-1; V gene: TRBV7-9
CDR3 protein: CASSQGTGMTEAFF; J gene: TRBJ1-1; V gene: TRBV3-1/TRBV3-2
CDR3 protein: CASSRTGGGGELFF; J gene: TRBJ2-2; V gene: TRBV3-1/TRBV3-2
CDR3 protein: CASSKGNDRGVSSSDTEAFF; J gene: TRBJ1-1; V gene: TRBV21-1
CDR3 protein: CASSPPAGFGYTF; J gene: TRBJ1-2; V gene: TRBV18
CDR3 protein: CASSLAAAPGELFF; J gene: TRBJ2-2; V gene: TRBV7-9
CDR3 protein: CASSYSGMGLNEQFF; J gene: TRBJ2-1; V gene: TRBV7-9
CDR3 protein: CAWSTGHEKLFF; J gene: TRBJ1-4; V gene: TRBV30
CDR3 protein: CASSLDTNYGYTF; J gene: TRBJ1-2; V gene: TRBV5-1
CDR3 protein: CSAAGQPLQHAFF; J gene: TRBJ1-1; V gene: TRBV29-1
CDR3 protein: CASSSTSGPGVDEQYF; J gene: TRBJ2-7; V gene: TRBV7-2